The 5 T cell receptor beta chains given below trace back to one sample, sequenced in a study of molecular identifiers for immune sequencing clone quantification listed by TCRdb under 2018. Libraries were built with PCR. Sequenced using a NextSeq 500. TCRdb ran its own pipeline on the public reads, namely fastp trimming at Q25 and MiXCR clone calling, and kept in-frame beta chains. Every CDR3 protein is listed once, alongside the most common genes and DNA of its rows. The sample table records about half a million distinct CDR3 sequences; around 23% of these occur just once. Under 0.85% of the sample is in the top ten clones. Sequencing input: naive CD8+ T cells from blood, with Jurkat cell RNA spiked in. The sample's cell subset or site label, in plain terms: FACS-sorted CD8+CD4-CCR7+CD45RA+ naive T cells. These receptors came from a human donor in good health. Some libraries in this study had Jurkat cell RNA spiked in.

In this sample, this clonotype turned up a few times. The CDR3 nucleotides are TGTGCCAGCAGCAGTGCTAATACAGATACGCAGTATTTT. Translation: CASSSANTDTQYF. V is TRBV5-6 and J is TRBJ2-3; D not resolved. CDR1 SGHDT and CDR2 YYEEEE come from the germline V gene. V gave up 4 bases and J gave up 3 bases, with 9 bases separating them. This CDR3 is built from 13 residues.

A single count supports this clonotype. The conserved phenylalanine or tryptophan is not found at the CDR3 terminus, so this likely reflects a read error. The chain joins TRBV12-3 or TRBV12-4 to TRBJ2-2; 7 bases match TRBD2. Unmatched junction bases numbered 9, after V lost 8 bases and J lost 6 bases. CDR3 length equals 14 residues. CDR3 DNA sequence: TGTGCCAGCCGCTTTGCGGGGGATGCCGGGGAGCTGTTTTCT. It translates to CASRFAGDAGELFS.

The chain is built from TRBV4-1 and TRBJ2-3, with TRBD1 matching 7 bases. CDR1 and CDR2 from the germline V gene are MGHRA and YSYEKL. V lost 0 bases and J lost 6; bases outside the gene matches: 9. The CDR3 consists of 16 residues. The CDR3 DNA sequence: TGCGCCAGCAGCCAAGAGCAAAATCCGACAGGGGATACGCAGTATTTT. Residues: CASSQEQNPTGDTQYF.

The J gene is TRBJ2-5, the V gene TRBV28; D is undetermined. V lost 1 base and J lost 4, with 7 bases in between. Looked up from germline, CDR1 is MDHEN and CDR2 is SYDVKM. The CDR3 is 13 residues long. CDR3 coding DNA: TGTGCCAGCAGTTTATCTAGGGCAGAGACCCAGTACTTC. Protein product: CASSLSRAETQYF.

The genes are TRBV4-3 and TRBJ2-7; TRBD1 matches at 7 bases. Germline CDR1 reads LGHNA; CDR2 reads YSLEER. The ends lost 3 bases at V and 4 bases at J; junction bases unmatched: 3. The CDR3 is made up of 13 amino acids. Here the CDR3 DNA reads TGCGCCAGCAGCCAGACCAGGGGGTACGAGCAGTACTTC. Its translation: CASSQTRGYEQYF.